The 10 T cell receptor beta chains presented below share a single source sample, sequenced in a study of blood T cell repertoires in COVID-19 (dated by TCRdb to about 2020). Library prep was done by the immunoSEQ multiplex PCR assay. Here the immuneACCESS table is served through TCRdb, limited to in-frame sequences with V and J called. Missing clones are a known gap in these copies; in checked studies unresolved V genes cover under half, and the rest lacks a known reason. The table for this sample lists hundreds of thousands of clones; around 90% of them were counted only once. The top ten clonotypes cover 2.2% of the sample. Sequencing input: peripheral blood. All receptors come from a woman between 45 and 65 years old who had recovered from COVID-19.

The chain recombines TRBV19 with TRBJ1-2; TRBD1 matches at 7 bases. Germline loops: CDR1 LNHDA, CDR2 SQIVND (reference sequence). This CDR3 has 14 residues. Trimming removed 0 bases from V and 8 bases from J; junction bases left unmatched: 6. The CDR3 spells CASSIDTGAQGYTF. CDR3 DNA: TGTGCCAGTAGTATAGATACAGGGGCTCAAGGCTACACCTTC.

The gene calls are TRBV29-1 and TRBJ1-2; D is ambiguous. Germline V gene sequence: CDR1 SQVTM, CDR2 ANQGSEA. Trimming pared 3 bases from V and 12 bases from J, leaving 8 bases between. This CDR3 has 9 residues. CDR3 protein: CSVDGGHTF. DNA for the CDR3: TGCAGCGTTGACGGAGGCCACACCTTC.

This chain joins TRBV19 and TRBJ1-2; D is undetermined. Between the trimmed V and J ends, which lost 4 bases and 2 bases, there was a span of 11 bases. The CDR3 is 14 amino acids. The germline V gene has CDR1 LNHDA and CDR2 SQIVND (reference sequence). The CDR3 protein is CASSNIAGNYGYTF. The CDR3 bases are TGTGCCAGTAGTAATATCGCCGGGAACTATGGCTACACCTTC.

The V gene is TRBV7-2, the J gene TRBJ2-1; 9 nucleotides agree with TRBD2. J lost 4 bases, V lost 2 bases, and 3 bases had no gene match. This CDR3 comprises 15 residues. Germline CDR1 SGHTA, CDR2 FQGNSA. CDR3 nucleotides: TGTGCCAGCAGCTTAAGGCTAGCGGGATACAATGAGCAGTTCTTC. Translating gives CASSLRLAGYNEQFF.

This clone was seen only once. The chain is built from TRBV2 and TRBJ1-2, with a tentative D call TRBD1 (5 bases). The CDR3 is 15 amino acids. The ends were cut back, 5 bases at V and 7 bases at J, with 20 bases in the middle. CDR1 is SNHLY, CDR2 FYNNEI, per germline. DNA for the CDR3: TGTGCCAGCAGTTTCACGGGGGGACGGGCAGCTGGCTACACCTTC. It yields the protein CASSFTGGRAAGYTF. The complete variable domain, with remaining parts taken from reference TRBV2 and TRBJ1-2, reads EPEVTQTPSHQVTQMGQEVILRCVPISNHLYFYWYRQILGQKVEFLVSFYNNEISEKSEIFDDQFSVERPDGSNFTLKIRSTKLEDSAMYFCASSFTGGRAAGYTFGSGTRLTVV.

The chain employs TRBV11-3 and TRBJ1-1; D remains ambiguous. This CDR3 comprises 13 residues. Looked up from germline, CDR1 is SGHNT and CDR2 is YENEEA. The V gene lost 2 bases and the J gene lost 3 bases, with 7 bases spanning the gap. CDR3 in amino acids: CASSLHSDTEAFF. Here the CDR3 DNA reads TGTGCCAGCAGCTTACACAGTGACACTGAAGCTTTCTTT.

V and J are TRBV18 and TRBJ2-5; 14 bases map to TRBD2. Germline V CDR1 and CDR2: KGHSH, LQKENI. V shed 5 bases, J shed 4 bases, and the junction held 3 bases outside the gene matches. The CDR3 has 15 residues. The CDR3 DNA sequence: TGTGCCAGCTCAGACGGGACTAGCGGGAGAGAGACCCAGTACTTC. Protein sequence: CASSDGTSGRETQYF.

This chain uses TRBV7-8 with TRBJ1-5; 10 bases fit TRBD1. Per germline, CDR1 SGHVS and CDR2 FQNEAQ. After removal of 5 bases from V and 10 bases from J, the junction contained 11 bases not matched to a gene. There are 15 residues in the CDR3. This CDR3 is CASSRETGGHLPQHF. CDR3 nucleotides: TGTGCCAGCAGCAGAGAGACAGGGGGCCATCTACCCCAGCATTTT.

This clone has ten or more counts. This chain joins TRBV25-1 and TRBJ2-1; a weak D match, TRBD1 (6 bases). Trimming took off 4 bases at V and 10 bases at J, with 11 bases between the two ends. This CDR3 has 12 residues. Germline V lookup: CDR1 MGHDK, CDR2 SYGVNS. CDR3 protein: CASSALQGEQFF. In DNA form, the CDR3 reads TGTGCCAGCAGTGCATTACAGGGAGAGCAGTTCTTC.

This chain links TRBV5-1 with TRBJ2-7; TRBD1 matches 7 bases. J gave up 3 bases and V 2 bases, and 8 bases lay outside the gene matches. The CDR3 runs 15 residues. The V gene's germline CDR1 is SGHRS and CDR2 YFSETQ. In DNA, the CDR3 is TGCGCCAGCAGCTTTGGGACAGCCCTACTCTACGAGCAGTACTTC. Translated: CASSFGTALLYEQYF.